The clone carrying this T cell receptor beta chain was observed a handful of times. No antigen is known for it. The entry originates in a study of identical twins. Study outcomes and limitations: Twin pairs had excess sharing that was weaker in beta out-of-frame sequences. Out-of-frame alpha sequences shared between twins exhibited an excess of low generation probability.

One entry per CDR3 protein, called by TCRdb with MiXCR from the 5' RACE reads. This table holds just under 550,000 distinct CDR3 sequences, approximately 16% found once. The same data also went into a second study, on yellow fever vaccine responses in identical twins.

Sequences were obtained from CD4+ T cells sorted from blood. The TCR was taken from a woman between 18 and 29 years old in good health.

CDR3 sequence (DNA): TGTGCCAGCAGCTTAGTTTTCCGGGAGCAGTACTTC. Residues: CASSLVFREQYF. The chain uses TRBV7-2 and TRBJ2-7; no clear D gene. Trimming took 1 base from V and 7 from J, leaving 8 bases between them. The CDR3 consists of 12 residues. From germline, CDR1 is SGHTA and CDR2 FQGNSA.